This T cell receptor beta chain was documented in a study of blood T cell repertoires in COVID-19. Whole-study context: Spain, Italy and the United States supplied samples that represented acute and convalescent COVID-19. Sources were T cells, B-cell-depleted T cells, or PBMCs; the material itself was cDNA or gDNA.

Original processing notes: For nucleated cells, counts were estimated from reference gene primer amplification. The repertoire was sequenced with immunoSEQ multiplex PCR; TCRdb's copy has only in-frame clones and lacks some. The V and J calls and the clone size are those of that table, but D and trimming were determined from the DNA. The table shows 170,000 or so clones, with 85% to 90% occurring only once. The V gene's germline CDR1 is MNHNS and CDR2 SASEGT. The CDR3 has 17 amino acids. Losses at the gene ends were 3 bases for V and 2 bases for J; bases not matched to a gene: 5. Cohort placement rested on clinical history that participants reported themselves.

The sequence derives from a woman between 45 and 65 years old who had recovered from COVID-19. The sample was PBMCs or T cells enriched from blood (not recorded which). The chain uses TRBV6-1 and TRBJ2-1; 12 bases line up with TRBD2. The CDR3 loop is CASSDRTSGETYNEQFF. Here the CDR3 DNA reads TGTGCCAGCAGTGACCGGACTAGCGGGGAAACCTACAATGAGCAGTTCTTC.